The T cell receptor beta chain described here comes from a study of spatial heterogeneity in lung cancer. About the study: Sequencing consistently turned up more beta-chain sequences than alpha-chain sequences. Whole-study findings and limits: Ubiquitous expanded tumor TCRs were seen in blood more at resection than at follow-up.

Sample time point: blood at routine non-recurrence follow-up after resection. Whole RNA, which was extracted from tumor, nontumor lung tissue or frozen PBMC, was sequenced without any cell sorting. This clonotype was observed at least ten times. Its antigen is unidentified. Every TCR cDNA molecule carried a tag that served as a unique molecular identifier. TCRdb processed the 5' RACE reads anew with MiXCR; each CDR3 protein has one entry. This table holds 100,000 to 120,000 distinct CDR3 sequences, 10% to 12% found once. Trimming cost V 5 bases and J 5 bases, with 13 bases left between them. In germline, CDR1 is ENHRY, CDR2 SYGVKD. This CDR3 comprises 14 residues.

The source of this sequence is a female donor with early-stage non-small cell lung cancer. This rearrangement joins TRBV10-3 to TRBJ1-5; D unclear. Sample: PBMCs, taken at follow-up. The CDR3 coding sequence is TGTGCCATCAGTCGGACTGGAGGTGATCAGCCCCAGCATTTT. As protein: CAISRTGGDQPQHF.